A single sample gave rise to the 10 T cell receptor beta chains below, sequenced in a study of radiation and T cells in renal cell carcinoma. The time point here: baseline pretreatment blood. Described treatment: 15 Gy SBRT to primary tumor, nephrectomy 4 weeks later. Profiling relied on immunoSEQ multiplex PCR, and the TCRdb table lists in-frame clones only, not all of them. The data contain tens of thousands of clones, 83% of them seen just once; the ten biggest clones take up 30% to 35%. Sample: blood, taken from a patient whose treatment included radiotherapy and nephrectomy. The receptors derive from a woman aged 65 to 85 with renal cell carcinoma.

J is TRBJ1-1 and V is TRBV19; TRBD1 aligns across 11 bases. CDR3 length: 16 amino acids. CDR1 is LNHDA and CDR2 is SQIVND in the germline V gene (reference sequence). With 5 bases clipped from V and 4 bases from J, the junction kept 9 bases outside the gene matches. CDR3 nucleotides: TGTGCCAGTAGTCCGGACAGGGGGCAATATGGCACTGAAGCTTTCTTT. Its translation: CASSPDRGQYGTEAFF.

V is TRBV15 and J is TRBJ1-1; 8 nucleotides line up with TRBD1. With V trimmed by 2 bases and J by 4 bases, 9 bases remained unmatched. Germline V lookup: CDR1 LNHNV, CDR2 YYDKDF (reference sequence). The CDR3 loop spans 16 amino acids. The chain's CDR3 is CATSRYRTGRGTEAFF. The DNA for the CDR3 is TGTGCCACCAGCAGATATCGGACAGGGAGGGGCACTGAAGCTTTCTTT.

The chain links TRBV6-1 to TRBJ2-1; TRBD2 agrees at 7 bases. Germline V lookup: CDR1 MNHNS, CDR2 SASEGT. This CDR3 contains 15 residues. Unmatched junction bases numbered 8, after V lost 6 bases and J lost 3 bases. The CDR3 here is CASRLGGGNYNEQFF. The CDR3 bases are TGTGCCAGCAGGCTGGGGGGGGGAAACTACAATGAGCAGTTCTTC.

The V and J genes are TRBV4-1 and TRBJ2-7, with 9 bases that match TRBD2. This CDR3 contains 16 residues. V was clipped by 3 bases and J by 2 bases; unmatched bases: 8. Germline V CDR1 and CDR2: MGHRA, YSYEKL. CDR3 coding DNA: TGCGCCAGCAGCCAGGCCGTCGGACTAGCGACCTACGAGCAGTACTTC. Protein: CASSQAVGLATYEQYF.

Here the CDR3 DNA reads TGTGCCAGCAGTTCCACTCGCAATGAGCAGTTCTTC. Amino acid sequence: CASSSTRNEQFF. The chain is built from TRBV27 and TRBJ2-1, with D unclear. Trimming left V 4 bases short and J 6 bases short, with 7 bases between. The CDR3 is 12 residues long. Germline values: CDR1 MNHEY, CDR2 SMNVEV (reference sequence).

This clone was counted between two and nine times. The chain is built from TRBV30 and TRBJ2-7; the D gene is possibly TRBD1 (6 bases). CDR1 and CDR2 from the germline V gene are GTSNPN and SVGIG (reference sequence). CDR3 length: 14 amino acids. Trimming pared 6 bases from V and 0 bases from J, leaving 15 bases between. The CDR3 region has the DNA TGTGCCTGCCATAGGACAGTAGCCTCCTACGAGCAGTACTTC. Protein product: CACHRTVASYEQYF.

J is TRBJ2-7 and V is TRBV7-8, with 11 bases that match TRBD2. Looked up from germline, CDR1 is SGHVS and CDR2 is FQNEAQ. CDR3 length: 18 residues. V trimming: 5 bases; J trimming: 0 bases; junction bases outside the gene matches: 12. The CDR3 DNA is TGTGCCAGCAGCAATTTTCCTAGCGGGGGGCCCAGCTCCTACGAGCAGTACTTC. This translates into CASSNFPSGGPSSYEQYF.

This chain uses TRBV6-5 with TRBJ1-2; D remains ambiguous. The germline gives CDR1 MNHEY, CDR2 SVGAGI. V dropped 7 bases and J dropped 1 base, with 16 bases sitting between them. The CDR3 has 15 residues. CDR3: CASMRSGGNNYGYTF. In nucleotides, the CDR3 is TGTGCCAGCATGAGGAGTGGAGGGAATAACTATGGCTACACCTTC.

The chain carries TRBV4-1 and TRBJ2-1, with a possible D match to TRBD1 (6 bases). This CDR3 has 17 amino acids. Trimming removed 1 base at V and 2 bases at J, with 15 bases between. Germline V lookup: CDR1 MGHRA, CDR2 YSYEKL. The DNA for the CDR3 is TGCGCCAGCAGCCAAGGGGGGCAAGCGATCACCTACAATGAGCAGTTCTTC. As protein: CASSQGGQAITYNEQFF.

The chain has TRBV10-3 and TRBJ2-2; either TRBD1 or TRBD2 may supply D (5 bases each). V was clipped by 4 bases and J by 4 bases, with 13 bases between them. There are 15 residues in the CDR3. In germline, CDR1 is ENHRY, CDR2 SYGVKD. The CDR3 DNA is TGTGCCATCAGTGGCCAGGGAGAGGGCACCGGGGAGCTGTTTTTT. It specifies CAISGQGEGTGELFF.